Listed below are T cell receptor beta chains from one sample, sequenced in a study of blood T cell repertoires in COVID-19. Assay: immunoSEQ multiplex PCR; the TCRdb copy retains only in-frame clones and omits some. The sample shows approximately 150,000 clones, around 90% of them seen only once. Sequencing was performed on peripheral blood. Receptors were obtained from a woman between 50 and 59 years old with acute or convalescent COVID-19. Each CDR3 is given with its conserved first and last residue. A D gene is named only where the DNA matches it firmly. Clone size is given for some rows only: seen once, a few or many times, or a class if the clone is expanded.

clone size | J gene | D gene | V gene | CDR3 protein | CDR3 DNA
NA | TRBJ2-1 | TRBD1 | TRBV9 | CASTEGQGNYNEQFF | TGTGCCAGCACGGAGGGACAGGGAAATTACAATGAGCAGTTCTTC
NA | TRBJ1-6 | TRBD1 | TRBV20-1 | CSASWGQGSSPLHF | TGCAGTGCTAGTTGGGGACAGGGCTCCTCACCCCTCCACTTT
once | TRBJ2-1 | TRBD2 | TRBV2 | CASSEELAGGLNEQFF | TGTGCCAGCAGTGAGGAACTAGCGGGGGGGCTCAATGAGCAGTTCTTC
NA | TRBJ2-3 | NA | TRBV12-1 | CASSFPGLAGSLTDTQYF | TGTGCCAGCAGCTTTCCGGGACTAGCGGGCTCACTCACAGATACGCAGTATTTT
NA | TRBJ1-2 | NA | TRBV3-1/TRBV3-2 | CASSQEGHSGYGYTF | TGTGCCAGCAGCCAAGAAGGACACTCGGGCTATGGCTACACCTTC
NA | TRBJ1-5 | NA | TRBV27 | CASSLSSGGNQPQHF | TGTGCCAGCAGTTTATCGTCGGGGGGCAATCAGCCCCAGCATTTT
NA | TRBJ1-2 | TRBD1 | TRBV2 | CASTPGQGIAGYTF | TGTGCCAGCACCCCGGGACAGGGGATAGCGGGCTACACCTTC
NA | TRBJ2-3 | NA | TRBV11-3 | CASSSEAPDTQYF | TGTGCCAGCAGCTCAGAGGCCCCAGATACGCAGTATTTT
NA | TRBJ2-5 | TRBD2 | TRBV7-9 | CASSTGLAGVQETQYF | TGTGCCAGCAGCACCGGACTAGCGGGAGTCCAAGAGACCCAGTACTTC
NA | TRBJ2-7 | TRBD2 | TRBV7-3 | CASSPQTSGIGEQYF | TGTGCCAGCAGCCCCCAAACTAGCGGGATTGGCGAGCAGTACTTC
NA | TRBJ2-5 | TRBD1 | TRBV20-1 | CSAIQGETQYF | TGCAGTGCCATACAGGGGGAGACCCAGTACTTC
NA | TRBJ1-5 | TRBD1 | TRBV7-9 | CASSGQGGAQPQHF | TGTGCCAGCAGCGGACAGGGGGGGGCTCAGCCCCAGCATTTT
NA | TRBJ1-1 | NA | TRBV18 | CASSLDTEAFF | TGTGCCAGCTCACTAGACACTGAAGCTTTCTTT
NA | TRBJ1-1 | NA | TRBV5-1 | CASTSGGATEAFF | TGCGCCAGCACCTCGGGAGGGGCGACTGAAGCTTTCTTT
NA | TRBJ1-4 | TRBD1 | TRBV5-6 | CASSFLGQGNEKLFF | TGTGCCAGCAGCTTCCTAGGACAGGGAAATGAAAAACTGTTTTTT
NA | TRBJ1-5 | NA | TRBV5-1 | CASSAGAGENQPQHF | TGCGCCAGCAGCGCGGGGGCGGGGGAGAATCAGCCCCAGCATTTT
NA | TRBJ2-7 | NA | TRBV3-1/TRBV3-2 | CASSQDSSTEQYF | TGTGCCAGCAGCCAAGATAGCTCGACCGAGCAGTACTTC
NA | TRBJ1-6 | NA | TRBV27 | CASSLTGNYNSPLHF | TGTGCCAGCAGCCTAACGGGGAATTATAATTCACCCCTCCACTTT
NA | TRBJ1-1 | NA | TRBV5-5 | CASTLGSLSTEAFF | TGTGCCAGCACCCTCGGGTCCCTAAGCACTGAAGCTTTCTTT
NA | TRBJ2-6 | TRBD1 | TRBV13 | CASSLQSEGTGRSGANVLTF | TGTGCCAGCAGCCTCCAGTCGGAGGGGACAGGGCGCTCTGGGGCCAACGTCCTGACTTTC
NA | TRBJ2-2 | NA | TRBV9 | CASSVASLARTGELFF | TGTGCCAGCAGCGTAGCTTCACTAGCTCGCACCGGGGAGCTGTTTTTT
NA | TRBJ2-2 | NA | TRBV3-1/TRBV3-2 | CASSQDDSVTGELFF | TGTGCCAGCAGCCAAGATGATAGCGTGACCGGGGAGCTGTTTTTT
once | TRBJ2-5 | NA | TRBV30 | CAWRGWGVSGETQYF | TGTGCCTGGAGGGGATGGGGGGTCTCGGGAGAGACCCAGTACTTC
NA | TRBJ1-1 | NA | TRBV7-3 | CASSLTGGRTEAFF | TGTGCCAGCAGCTTAACAGGGGGTCGCACTGAAGCTTTCTTT
NA | TRBJ2-1 | TRBD2 | TRBV6-4 | CASSRSGGAQNEQFF | TGTGCCAGCAGTAGAAGCGGGGGGGCCCAAAATGAGCAGTTCTTC
NA | TRBJ2-7 | TRBD2 | TRBV4-1 | CASSQDAASGRPTYEQYF | TGCGCCAGCAGCCAAGATGCGGCTAGCGGGAGGCCTACCTACGAGCAGTACTTC
NA | TRBJ2-5 | NA | TRBV21-1 | CASSKVRTSVETQYF | TGTGCCAGCAGCAAAGTGAGGACTAGCGTGGAGACCCAGTACTTC
once | TRBJ1-1 | NA | TRBV12-5 | CASGLPQGKATEAFF | TGTGCTAGTGGTTTGCCCCAGGGAAAGGCCACTGAAGCTTTCTTT
NA | TRBJ2-7 | NA | TRBV15 | CATSSRTDGEQYF | TGTGCCACCAGCTCCCGGACAGATGGGGAGCAGTACTTC
NA | TRBJ2-2 | TRBD2 | TRBV9 | CASSVELAGGPDTGELFF | TGTGCCAGCAGCGTAGAACTAGCGGGGGGGCCAGACACCGGGGAGCTGTTTTTT
NA | TRBJ1-6 | TRBD1 | TRBV2 | CASRDRGKSPLHF | TGTGCCAGCAGGGACAGGGGGAAATCACCCCTCCACTTT
few | TRBJ2-1 | TRBD2 | TRBV9 | CASSVSGLARNEQFF | TGTGCCAGCAGCGTATCGGGACTAGCAAGGAATGAGCAGTTCTTC
NA | TRBJ2-7 | NA | TRBV10-3 | CAISEPRDIPYEQYF | TGTGCCATCAGTGAACCCCGGGACATTCCCTACGAGCAGTACTTC
NA | TRBJ1-6 | TRBD1 | TRBV27 | CASTTRDRGLGSPLHF | TGTGCCAGCACCACCCGGGACAGGGGGCTAGGATCACCCCTCCACTTT
NA | TRBJ2-7 | NA | TRBV28 | CASSTRGPYEQYF | TGTGCCAGCAGTACCCGGGGTCCCTACGAGCAGTACTTC
NA | TRBJ1-2 | NA | TRBV28 | CASSSTGQIGNYGYTF | TGTGCCAGCAGTTCCACTGGACAGATTGGTAACTATGGCTACACCTTC
NA | TRBJ1-4 | NA | TRBV19 | CASSALGGANEKLFF | TGTGCCAGTAGTGCCCTGGGGGGTGCTAATGAAAAACTGTTTTTT
NA | TRBJ1-1 | NA | TRBV24-1 | CATSDRDTPNTEAFF | TGTGCCACCAGTGACCGGGACACCCCGAACACTGAAGCTTTCTTT
NA | TRBJ2-7 | NA | TRBV19 | CASRKSGGGSYEQYF | TGTGCCAGTCGAAAAAGTGGGGGAGGCTCCTACGAGCAGTACTTC
NA | TRBJ2-5 | TRBD2 | TRBV3-1/TRBV3-2 | CASRRTSGGLQETQYF | TGTGCCAGCAGACGGACTAGCGGGGGCCTACAAGAGACCCAGTACTTC
NA | TRBJ1-6 | TRBD1 | TRBV10-3 | CAISETTGFDSPLHF | TGTGCCATCAGTGAGACGACAGGGTTCGATTCACCCCTCCACTTT
NA | TRBJ2-1 | NA | TRBV5-4 | CASSQGVWEQFF | TGTGCCAGCAGCCAAGGGGTCTGGGAGCAGTTCTTC
NA | TRBJ2-1 | TRBD2 | TRBV6-6 | CASSSSGLAGYNEQFF | TGTGCCAGCAGCTCCTCTGGGCTAGCGGGCTACAATGAGCAGTTCTTC
few | TRBJ1-6 | NA | TRBV19 | CASSAVDLIGATPLHF | TGTGCCAGTAGTGCCGTGGACCTCATTGGGGCAACACCCCTCCACTTT
NA | TRBJ1-1 | NA | TRBV7-9 | CASMGEATEAFF | TGTGCGAGCATGGGGGAGGCCACTGAAGCTTTCTTT